Listed below are T cell receptor beta chains from one sample, sequenced in a study of blood T cells in healthy people across ages. MiXCR was run by TCRdb on the 5' RACE reads, yielding one entry per CDR3 protein. The sample shows 1.5 million to 2 million distinct CDR3 sequences, about two fifths of them seen only once. The sample taken for sequencing was blood. Receptors originate from a human donor in good health. Both conserved end residues are part of each CDR3. A D gene is named only where the DNA matches it firmly. Only part of the rows carry a size: once, few, many, or a class if the clone is expanded.

TRBJ2-1 | TRBV4-3 | 15 | few | TRBD2 | TGCGCCAGCAGCGAGATAGCGGGGGGGCCTTATGAGCAGTTCTTC | CASSEIAGGPYEQFF
TRBJ2-3 | TRBV7-3 | 17 | . | TRBD2 | TGTGCCAGCAGCTCCCCTTCAGTAAGCGGGAATACAGATACGCAGTATTTT | CASSSPSVSGNTDTQYF
TRBJ2-7 | TRBV7-9 | 16 | few | TRBD2 | TGTGCCAGCAGCTCACCGGCCCGGGAGGCCACCTACGAGCAGTACTTC | CASSSPAREATYEQYF
TRBJ1-5 | TRBV10-3 | 15 | few | . | TGTGCCATCAGTGACCCGGGCGGGAGCAATCAGCCCCAGCATTTT | CAISDPGGSNQPQHF
TRBJ2-5 | TRBV29-1 | 10 | few | . | TGCAGCGTTTTGGTAGAGACCCAGTACTTC | CSVLVETQYF
TRBJ1-1 | TRBV19 | 14 | . | TRBD1 | TGTGCCAGTACTAGGGACAGAGGAAACACTGAAGCTTTCTTT | CASTRDRGNTEAFF
TRBJ1-1 | TRBV12-3/TRBV12-4 | 16 | once | . | TGTGCCAGCAGTTTAGTAGTTGGACAGAGGAACACTGAAGCTTTCTTT | CASSLVVGQRNTEAFF
TRBJ2-5 | TRBV7-2 | 13 | . | . | TGTGCCAGCAGGTCCGCCGGGATCGAGACCCAGTACTTC | CASRSAGIETQYF
TRBJ2-7 | TRBV6-6 | 14 | . | TRBD1 | TGTGCCAGCAGTTACTCGGGACAGGGCCACGAGCAGTACTTC | CASSYSGQGHEQYF
TRBJ2-7 | TRBV6-1 | 15 | . | TRBD1 | TGTGCCAGCACCACTTGGGACAGGGGCGTCTACGAGCAGTACTTC | CASTTWDRGVYEQYF
TRBJ1-2 | TRBV6-5 | 17 | . | . | TGTGCCAGCAGTTACTCGATTGGATCAGGCAGGAGCTATGGCTACACCTTC | CASSYSIGSGRSYGYTF
TRBJ2-7 | TRBV7-2 | 14 | . | . | TGTGCCACCAGTCCCCGGGCCCCCTCCTACGAGCAGTACTTC | CATSPRAPSYEQYF
TRBJ1-1 | TRBV5-1 | 14 | few | TRBD1 | TGCGCCAGCAGCTTGCAGGGGGCGAGCGCTGAAGCTTTCTTT | CASSLQGASAEAFF
TRBJ1-5 | TRBV28 | 15 | . | TRBD1 | TGTGCCAGCACACAATGGGAGGGGGCTCATCAGCCCCAGCATTTT | CASTQWEGAHQPQHF
TRBJ1-4 | TRBV13 | 16 | few | . | TGTGCCAGCAGCCCAAGGGGCGGGACGGAGCTTTTGGGACTGTTTTTT | CASSPRGGTELLGLFF
TRBJ2-1 | TRBV9 | 13 | . | TRBD2 | TGTGCCAGGGGGACTAGCGGGGGGTGCGAGCAGTTCTTC | CARGTSGGCEQFF
TRBJ2-3 | TRBV11-2 | 16 | many | TRBD2 | TGTGCCAGCAGCCGTGGTACGGGGGGAAGCACAGATACGCAGTATTTT | CASSRGTGGSTDTQYF
TRBJ2-1 | TRBV4-1 | 14 | . | . | TGCGCCAGCAGCCAAGTCGGCAGGCGCAATGAGCAGTTCTTC | CASSQVGRRNEQFF
TRBJ2-4 | TRBV28 | 13 | . | . | TGTGCCAGCAGTTCCAGGGGATGGAACATTCAGTACTTC | CASSSRGWNIQYF
TRBJ2-5 | TRBV5-1 | 14 | . | TRBD1 | TGCGCCAGCAGCATGGGACAGGGCCAAGAGACCCAGTACTTC | CASSMGQGQETQYF
TRBJ2-1 | TRBV5-1 | 15 | few | . | TGCGCCAGCAGTGAGCGGGCCGGCTCCTACAATGAGCAGTTCTTC | CASSERAGSYNEQFF
TRBJ2-7 | TRBV20-1 | 12 | few | . | TGCAGTGGGGAAACGGGGACCTACGAGCAGTACTTC | CSGETGTYEQYF
TRBJ2-3 | TRBV5-4 | 15 | . | . | TGTGCCAGCAGCTCCGCCCGGGCTCCCACAGATACGCAGTATTTT | CASSSARAPTDTQYF
TRBJ2-6 | TRBV20-1 | 14 | few | . | TGCAGTGCCGTGTCCAGGTCTGGGGCCAACGTCCGGACTTTC | CSAVSRSGANVRTF
TRBJ1-1 | TRBV11-2 | 14 | . | TRBD1 | TGTGCCAGCAGCCCCTGGGGACAGGGGACTGAAGCTTTCTTT | CASSPWGQGTEAFF
TRBJ1-2 | TRBV6-1 | 11 | . | TRBD1 | TGTGCCACGGACAGGGACTATGGCTACACCTTC | CATDRDYGYTF
TRBJ2-7 | TRBV25-1 | 15 | . | TRBD1 | TGTGCCAGCAGGGGGTCAAGACAGGGAACAGACGAGCAGTACTTC | CASRGSRQGTDEQYF
TRBJ1-2 | TRBV6-1 | 13 | . | . | TGTGCCAGTCTTCGGGACACAAACTATGGCTACACCTTC | CASLRDTNYGYTF
TRBJ1-2 | TRBV20-1 | 13 | few | TRBD1 | TGCAGTGCTAGAGGGGAAGGGGGCTCTGGCTACACCTTC | CSARGEGGSGYTF
TRBJ2-1 | TRBV20-1 | 15 | . | . | TGCAGTGCTAGAGAGACCGCGGGGTCCTACAATGAGCAGTTCTTC | CSARETAGSYNEQFF
TRBJ2-1 | TRBV11-2 | 14 | . | . | TGTGCCAGCAGCTTGATTAACATCTACAATGAGCAGTTCTTC | CASSLINIYNEQFF
TRBJ1-2 | TRBV12-3/TRBV12-4 | 15 | few | TRBD1 | TGTGCCAGCAGTTTGCAGGACAGGGGCCGCTATGGCTACACCTTC | CASSLQDRGRYGYTF
TRBJ1-2 | TRBV6-1 | 14 | few | TRBD1 | TGTGCCAGCAGGCTGGGACAGATCGTCTATGGCTACACCTTC | CASRLGQIVYGYTF
TRBJ2-1 | TRBV5-1 | 15 | . | . | TGCGCCAGCAGCGTGGCTTCTGGCAGCTACAATGAGCAGTTCTTC | CASSVASGSYNEQFF
TRBJ1-1 | TRBV29-1 | 13 | . | TRBD1 | TGCAGCGTAGCGACAGGGGGATGGACTGAAGCTTTCTTT | CSVATGGWTEAFF
TRBJ2-7 | TRBV5-5 | 14 | few | . | TGTGCCAGCAGCACAGGGGAGGGACTCTACGAGCAGTACTTC | CASSTGEGLYEQYF
TRBJ1-5 | TRBV20-1 | 15 | . | . | TGCAGTGCTCCGACAGGCCCGGGGAGCAATCAGCCCCAGCATTTT | CSAPTGPGSNQPQHF
TRBJ2-3 | TRBV28 | 14 | few | TRBD2 | TGTGCCAGCAGTTTAGTGGCTAGCGGGGGGCGGCGGTATTTT | CASSLVASGGRRYF
TRBJ1-2 | TRBV5-1 | 14 | . | . | TGCGCCAGCAGTGTCGTGGGAGGGGACTATGGCTACACCTTC | CASSVVGGDYGYTF
TRBJ2-1 | TRBV4-1 | 16 | . | TRBD1 | TGCGCCAGCAGCGACCCGGGACAGGGCGAGTACAATGAGCAGTTCTTC | CASSDPGQGEYNEQFF
TRBJ2-5 | TRBV6-6 | 13 | . | . | TGTGCCAGCAGTTACTCCAACCTAGAGACCCAGTACTTC | CASSYSNLETQYF
TRBJ1-1 | TRBV10-3 | 13 | . | TRBD1 | TGTGCCTTAAGACAGGGACGAAACACTGAAGCTTTCTTT | CALRQGRNTEAFF
TRBJ2-7 | TRBV5-1 | 15 | . | . | TGCGCCAGCAGCTTATTCGGGTCCTCCTTCTACGAGCAGTACTTC | CASSLFGSSFYEQYF
TRBJ2-1 | TRBV11-1 | 13 | few | . | TGTGCCAGCTCCTTTGGTTTGGGGGATGAGCAGTTCTTC | CASSFGLGDEQFF
TRBJ2-1 | TRBV20-1 | 17 | . | TRBD2 | TGCAGTGCTAGGGTTACTAGCGGGGTTCTCTCCTACAATGAGCAGTTCTTC | CSARVTSGVLSYNEQFF
TRBJ2-7 | TRBV10-3 | 17 | many | . | TGTGCCATCAGTGAGTCTGGTACTGGGCAGGGGCTTGACGAGCAGTACTTC | CAISESGTGQGLDEQYF
TRBJ1-2 | TRBV5-5 | 13 | few | . | TGTGCCAGCAGCTTCGTCACCAACTATGGCTACACCTTC | CASSFVTNYGYTF
TRBJ2-5 | TRBV5-1 | 17 | . | TRBD2 | TGCGCCAGCAGCTGCGGACTAGCGGGGGGAATGGGAGAGACCCAGTACTTC | CASSCGLAGGMGETQYF
TRBJ2-1 | TRBV7-2 | 17 | few | . | TGTGCCAGCAGCTTAGCACGTTCGGGACGCCCGAGGGGTGAGCAGTTCTTC | CASSLARSGRPRGEQFF
TRBJ2-1 | TRBV6-6 | 15 | . | TRBD1 | TGTGCCAGCAGTGCAGGGGGCTCTACCTACAATGAGCAGTTCTTC | CASSAGGSTYNEQFF
TRBJ1-6 | TRBV5-1 | 14 | . | . | TGCGCCTCCGGGGGGGGCAGGGATCGTTCACTCCTCCACTTT | CASGGGRDRSLLHF
TRBJ1-2 | TRBV10-3 | 12 | many | . | TGTGCCATCAGTGAGTCTAGTTATGGCTACACCTTC | CAISESSYGYTF
TRBJ2-1 | TRBV4-1 | 16 | . | TRBD2 | TGCGCCAGCAGCCAAGCCGGGACTAGCGGGGTCTACGAGCAGTTCTTC | CASSQAGTSGVYEQFF